This T cell receptor (beta chain) was observed in a study of CD8 T cells in Susac syndrome (dated by TCRdb to between 2018 and 2020). Describing the broader study: Of the Susac syndrome patients who were sequenced, roughly 8 were in clinical remission while 5 or 6 had clinically active disease. Susac syndrome patients were therapy-naive, on corticosteroids (some also receiving IVIg), or on IVIg alone at blood withdrawal. The study used repertoire sequencing to test whether antigen drove CD8+ T cell activation and differentiation in Susac syndrome.

Peripheral blood CD8+ and CD4+ T cells from healthy donors, Susac syndrome patients and multiple sclerosis patients were profiled by high-throughput TCR beta sequencing. Recently defined diagnostic criteria for definite or probable disease were met by the Susac syndrome patients. Bulk CD8+ and CD4+ T cells were purified by magnetic negative isolation, while CD8+ TEMRA cells were enriched using FACS. Blood was drawn into EDTA tubes, processed within 24 hours, and PBMCs were isolated by density gradient centrifugation. PBMCs intended for TCR sequencing were cryopreserved in liquid nitrogen and were subsequently thawed in a 37 degrees C water bath. The sorted or isolated CD4+, CD8+ and CD8+ TEMRA cells had a purity of 90% or higher. Germline trimming: 2 bases from V, 6 bases from J; junction bases outside gene matches: 6. Inclusive of the bounding cysteine and phenylalanine, the CDR3 is 15 residues long. Left in the record is the CDR3 DNA by itself, 45 bases read in frame from the first base. CDR1 MDHEN and CDR2 SYDVKM were looked up in the germline V gene.

RNA was extracted using the RNeasy kit, and roughly 0.5 to 1 ug of the RNA was reverse transcribed with random hexamers. TCR beta CDR3 regions were amplified with the immunoSEQ multiplex PCR assay covering 54 Vbeta and 13 Jbeta segments. Bias from PCR amplification was corrected by using a synthetic template baseline for primer optimization and for computational correction. Under the source paper's analysis protocol: Reads were annotated to V, D and J genes according to IMGT and were analyzed with immunoSEQ Analyzer, with only productive sequences retained. Clonality was computed as one minus Shannon entropy normalized by log2 of the number of productive unique sequences. For each patient and control, public and private clones were evaluated within the 100 most prevalent clones. Clones were defined as Susac-specific if absent from the healthy and MS cohorts, from approximately 1,100 published viral clones and from other ImmuneACCESS disease sequences. TCRdb reran the public reads through fastp at Q25 and MiXCR, keeping productive beta chains. CDR3 protein sequences are deduplicated, and each keeps its most common genes and DNA. These V and J calls rely on TCRdb rather than the paper's analysis. The sample has 150,000 to 200,000 distinct CDR3 sequences on record, over 75% of them singletons. The top ten clones comprise 0.075% to 0.095% of the sample.

Overall results and qualifications from the work: The TCR sequencing and HLA analysis was acknowledged to have included a relatively small number of individuals. In patients with Susac syndrome, the CD4+ T cell repertoire showed no detectable clonal expansion.

Worth noting for this clonotype: No antigen is known for it. Per-base qualities were not stored, and no clone one base away is much larger.

The receptor was derived from a human donor with Susac syndrome. This sequence uses TRBV28 and TRBJ2-5; 10 bases in between match TRBD1. The source material was CD4+ T cells from PBMCs. CDR3 loop: CASSLPGQGPQTQYF. The sequence in DNA is TGTGCCAGCAGTTTACCGGGACAGGGGCCGCAGACCCAGTACTTC. The variable domain in full, with residues beyond the CDR3 obtained from the reference TRBV28 and TRBJ2-5 genes, is DVKVTQSSRYLVKRTGEKVFLECVQDMDHENMFWYRQDPGLGLRLIYFSYDVKMKEKGDIPEGYSVSREKKERFSLILESASTNQTSMYLCASSLPGQGPQTQYFGPGTRLLVL.